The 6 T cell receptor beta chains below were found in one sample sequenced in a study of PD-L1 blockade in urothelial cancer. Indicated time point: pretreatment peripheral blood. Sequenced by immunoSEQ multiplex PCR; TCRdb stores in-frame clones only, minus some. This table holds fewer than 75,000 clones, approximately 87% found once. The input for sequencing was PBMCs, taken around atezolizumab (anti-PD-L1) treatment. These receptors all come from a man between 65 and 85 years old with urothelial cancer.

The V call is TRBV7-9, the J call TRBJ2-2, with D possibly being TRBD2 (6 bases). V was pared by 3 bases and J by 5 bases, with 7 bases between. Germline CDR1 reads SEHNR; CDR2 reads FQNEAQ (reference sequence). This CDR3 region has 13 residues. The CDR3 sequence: CASSLGRTGELFF. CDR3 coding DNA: TGTGCCAGCAGCTTGGGGAGGACCGGGGAGCTGTTTTTT.

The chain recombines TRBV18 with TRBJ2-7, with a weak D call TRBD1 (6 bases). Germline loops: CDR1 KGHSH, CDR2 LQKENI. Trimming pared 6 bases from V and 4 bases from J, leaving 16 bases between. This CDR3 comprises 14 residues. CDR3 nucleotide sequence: TGTGCCAGCTCGGTACAGGGTGAGGCTTACGAGCAGTACTTC. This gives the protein CASSVQGEAYEQYF.

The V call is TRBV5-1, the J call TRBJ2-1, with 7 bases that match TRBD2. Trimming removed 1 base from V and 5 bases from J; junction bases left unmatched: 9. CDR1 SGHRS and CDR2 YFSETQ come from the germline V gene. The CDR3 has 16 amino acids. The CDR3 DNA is TGCGCCAGCAGCTTGTGGAGCCAGCGGGGTAACAATGAGCAGTTCTTC. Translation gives CASSLWSQRGNNEQFF.

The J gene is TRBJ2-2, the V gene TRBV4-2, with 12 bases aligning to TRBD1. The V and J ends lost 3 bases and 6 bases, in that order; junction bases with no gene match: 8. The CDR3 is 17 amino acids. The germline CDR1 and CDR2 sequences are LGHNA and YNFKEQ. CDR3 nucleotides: TGTGCCAGCAGCCACTCATGGGACAGGGGGCTGTCCGGGGAGCTGTTTTTT. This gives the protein CASSHSWDRGLSGELFF.

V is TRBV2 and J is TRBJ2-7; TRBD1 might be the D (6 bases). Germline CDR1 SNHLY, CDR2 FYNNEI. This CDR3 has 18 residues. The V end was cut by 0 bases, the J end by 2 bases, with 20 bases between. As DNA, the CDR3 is TGTGCCAGCAGTGAAGCAGGGGCGACAGGCCTTAGGGCCTACGAGCAGTACTTC. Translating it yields CASSEAGATGLRAYEQYF.

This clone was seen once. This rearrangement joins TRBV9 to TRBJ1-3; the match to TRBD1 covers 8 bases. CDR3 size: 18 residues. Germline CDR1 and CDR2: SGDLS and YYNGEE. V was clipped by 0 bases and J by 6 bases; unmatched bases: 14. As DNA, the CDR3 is TGTGCCAGCAGCGTAGCAGGACAGGGAACATTCGATACAAACACCATATATTTT. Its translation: CASSVAGQGTFDTNTIYF.